Following are 19 T cell receptor beta chains from one sample sequenced in a study of T-cell reconstitution after alpha-beta-depleted transplantation in children. Unique molecular identifiers were used to barcode this TCRbeta library. One entry per CDR3 protein, called by TCRdb with MiXCR from the PCR reads. This table has approximately 640,000 distinct CDR3 sequences, 16% appearing once. The sequencing used PBMCs from the stem cell graft donor, collected from the stem cell graft. Source of these receptors: a human donor who donated a stem cell graft to a child with acute myeloid leukemia.

This clonotype occurred many times. J is TRBJ2-5 and V is TRBV20-1, with D perhaps TRBD1 (5 bases). Per germline, CDR1 DFQATT and CDR2 SNEGSKA (reference sequence). The CDR3 spans 14 residues. Trimming removed 6 bases at V and 4 bases at J, with 18 bases between. The DNA of the CDR3 is TGCAGTGCGCCGAAACCAGGGTTAACAGAGACCCAGTACTTC. Encoded protein: CSAPKPGLTETQYF.

The V and J genes are TRBV6-5 and TRBJ1-1; D remains unclear. The germline V and J ends were trimmed by 0 bases and 8 bases, with 13 bases remaining between them. CDR1 and CDR2 (germline): MNHEY, SVGAGI. The CDR3 contains 14 residues. The CDR3 DNA reads as TGTGCCAGCAGTTACTCGATACCCCCGGCCGAAGCTTTCTTT. It codes for CASSYSIPPAEAFF.

As for this clonotype: A much larger clone is a single base away; this may be a read error. V is TRBV12-3 or TRBV12-4 and J is TRBJ1-2; D call uncertain. The CDR3 is 13 residues long. The V and J ends lost 5 bases and 9 bases respectively, with 16 bases between them. CDR3 loop: CASSPGRGIRYTF. CDR3 coding DNA: TGTGCCAGCAGTCCCGGGAGAGGGATACGCTACACCTTC.

This clonotype was detected many times. The chain uses TRBV5-5 and TRBJ1-5, with TRBD1 as a possible D gene (6 bases). Germline V gene lookup returns CDR1 SGHKS and CDR2 YYEKEE (reference sequence). Trimming cost V 6 bases and J 6 bases, with 22 bases left between them. CDR3 length: 16 amino acids. This CDR3 reads CASTLGPQGQGQPQHF. Written as DNA, the CDR3 is TGTGCCAGCACCCTTGGTCCTCAGGGGCAAGGTCAGCCCCAGCATTTT.

The chain carries TRBV7-2 and TRBJ1-2; D gene ambiguous. The length of the CDR3 is 14 residues. Germline V gives CDR1 SGHTA, CDR2 FQGNSA. Trimming took 2 bases from V and 5 from J, leaving 12 bases between them. The CDR3 spells CASSLPAASYGYTF. The CDR3 bases are TGTGCCAGCAGCTTACCCGCAGCCAGTTATGGCTACACCTTC.

This clonotype was picked up a small number of times. CDR3 loop: CASSLEVLVRDNSPLHF. DNA of the CDR3: TGTGCCAGCAGCTTAGAAGTCTTGGTCAGGGATAATTCACCCCTCCACTTT. The chain carries TRBV7-8 and TRBJ1-6; D might be TRBD1 (5 bases). The CDR3 consists of 17 residues. V shed 1 base and J shed 5 bases, with 15 bases lying between them. Germline lookup yields CDR1 SGHVS and CDR2 FQNEAQ.

At least ten counts were recorded for this clonotype. The chain couples TRBV15 to TRBJ1-6, with 8 bases matching TRBD1. With V trimmed by 7 bases and J by 7 bases, 6 bases remained unmatched. The CDR3 consists of 14 residues. The germline V gene encodes CDR1 LNHNV and CDR2 YYDKDF (reference sequence). The CDR3 bases are TGTGCCACCACCAAGGACAGGGAAAATTCACCCCTCCACTTT. Residues: CATTKDRENSPLHF. Filled out from reference TRBV15 and TRBJ1-6, the complete variable domain reads DAMVIQNPRYQVTQFGKPVTLSCSQTLNHNVMYWYQQKSSQAPKLLFHYYDKDFNNEADTPDNFQSRRPNTSFCFLDIRSPGLGDTAMYLCATTKDRENSPLHFGNGTRLTVT.

This clonotype was recorded at least ten times. The chain has TRBV20-1 and TRBJ1-1; D is ambiguous. V was pared by 4 bases and J by 5 bases, with 11 bases between. Germline V gene lookup returns CDR1 DFQATT and CDR2 SNEGSKA (reference sequence). This CDR3 contains 12 residues. As DNA, the CDR3 is TGCAGTGCTACGGATTACGGGACTGAAGCTTTCTTT. Its protein is CSATDYGTEAFF.

This clonotype was detected only a few times. The chain has TRBV20-1 and TRBJ1-6; D is unclear. Deletions cut 0 bases from V and 9 bases from J, with 15 bases between. Germline lookup yields CDR1 DFQATT and CDR2 SNEGSKA (reference sequence). This CDR3 region has 15 residues. Written as DNA, the CDR3 is TGCAGTGCTAGAGATCGGGAAAAGGGAACTTCACCCCTCCACTTT. Amino acids: CSARDREKGTSPLHF.

The V gene is TRBV5-5, the J gene TRBJ2-5, with unresolved D. The CDR3 contains 16 residues. Germline CDR1 reads SGHKS; CDR2 reads YYEKEE (reference sequence). V lost 0 bases and J 5 bases, leaving 17 bases between the germline ends. The CDR3 is CASSLAYRALRETQYF. CDR3 in DNA: TGTGCCAGCAGCTTGGCCTACCGGGCTTTAAGGGAGACCCAGTACTTC.

The V call is TRBV7-9, the J call TRBJ1-1; D is perhaps TRBD1 (5 bases). Germline CDR1 is SEHNR and CDR2 is FQNEAQ (reference sequence). The CDR3 spans 12 residues. Trimming cost V 5 bases and J 7 bases, with 11 bases left between them. Here the CDR3 DNA reads TGTGCCAGCAGCGCTAGGACACTTGAAGCTTTCTTT. This gives the protein CASSARTLEAFF.

There are many counts of this clonotype. This chain uses TRBV4-3 with TRBJ2-3; 11 bases fit TRBD2. CDR3 length: 16 residues. V lost 4 bases and J lost 3; bases outside the gene matches: 6. Germline loops: CDR1 LGHNA, CDR2 YSLEER. The CDR3, as DNA: TGCGCCAGCAGCCTGAATAGCGGGGGGGCGACAGATACGCAGTATTTT. This encodes CASSLNSGGATDTQYF.

The CDR3, as DNA: TGTGCCAGCAGCTTAGTGGGGCAGGGCTTGCTCAATCAGCCCCAGCATTTT. Translation gives CASSLVGQGLLNQPQHF. The rearrangement joins TRBV7-9 to TRBJ1-5, with D possibly matching TRBD1 (5 bases). The CDR3 is made up of 17 amino acids. V lost 1 base, J lost 3 bases, and 16 bases lay in between. Per germline, CDR1 SEHNR and CDR2 FQNEAQ (reference sequence).

This clonotype was seen repeatedly, ten times or more. In nucleotides, the CDR3 is TGCAGTGCTCGGGGGGGCGCACGCCCCTACGAGCAGTACTTC. It specifies CSARGGARPYEQYF. V is TRBV20-1 and J is TRBJ2-7, with TRBD2 matching 8 bases. The V gene's germline CDR1 is DFQATT and CDR2 SNEGSKA (reference sequence). V trimming: 5 bases; J trimming: 2 bases; junction bases outside the gene matches: 8. This CDR3 has 14 residues.

This clonotype was counted a few times. The chain is built from TRBV30 and TRBJ2-5; D gene uncertain. This CDR3 has 14 residues. The V gene lost 0 bases and the J gene lost 1 base, with 9 bases spanning the gap. CDR1 is GTSNPN and CDR2 is SVGIG in the germline V gene (reference sequence). DNA for the CDR3: TGTGCCTGGAGTGTACTCCCGTTCCAAGAGACCCAGTACTTC. It codes for CAWSVLPFQETQYF.

This clonotype was seen only a few times. The chain employs TRBV13 and TRBJ2-7; a possible D gene is TRBD2 (7 bases). The CDR3 runs 15 residues. Germline CDR1 and CDR2: PRHDT and FYEKMQ (reference sequence). The V and J ends lost 6 bases and 3 bases respectively, with 18 bases between them. The CDR3 protein is CASSPWAGALYEQYF. In DNA, the CDR3 is TGTGCCAGCAGTCCCTGGGCGGGGGCCCTCTACGAGCAGTACTTC.

At least ten counts were recorded for this clonotype. This CDR3 is CASSGDRDQPQHF. The CDR3 DNA reads as TGTGCCAGCAGTGGGGACAGGGACCAGCCCCAGCATTTT. The chain has TRBV6-4 and TRBJ1-5; 9 bases agree with TRBD1. This CDR3 spans 13 amino acids. Germline V gene lookup returns CDR1 MRHNA and CDR2 SNTAGT. The ends lost 4 bases at V and 7 bases at J; junction bases unmatched: 2.

The DNA of the CDR3 is TGTGCCAGCAGCATAAACGACAATTCCTACGAGCAGTACTTC. It translates to CASSINDNSYEQYF. This chain uses TRBV7-2 with TRBJ2-7; D is unresolved. The CDR3 is made up of 14 amino acids. The V and J ends lost 5 bases and 1 base respectively, with 12 bases between them. Germline CDR1 is SGHTA and CDR2 is FQGNSA.

V and J are TRBV27 and TRBJ2-1; 13 nucleotides match TRBD2. CDR3 size: 21 residues. Germline-derived CDR1 and CDR2 are MNHEY and SMNVEV (reference sequence). With V trimmed by 5 bases and J by 2 bases, 18 bases remained unmatched. CDR3 loop: CASSLNLFWTSGGETYNEQFF. The CDR3 DNA follows: TGTGCCAGCAGTCTAAACTTATTCTGGACTAGCGGGGGAGAGACCTACAATGAGCAGTTCTTC.